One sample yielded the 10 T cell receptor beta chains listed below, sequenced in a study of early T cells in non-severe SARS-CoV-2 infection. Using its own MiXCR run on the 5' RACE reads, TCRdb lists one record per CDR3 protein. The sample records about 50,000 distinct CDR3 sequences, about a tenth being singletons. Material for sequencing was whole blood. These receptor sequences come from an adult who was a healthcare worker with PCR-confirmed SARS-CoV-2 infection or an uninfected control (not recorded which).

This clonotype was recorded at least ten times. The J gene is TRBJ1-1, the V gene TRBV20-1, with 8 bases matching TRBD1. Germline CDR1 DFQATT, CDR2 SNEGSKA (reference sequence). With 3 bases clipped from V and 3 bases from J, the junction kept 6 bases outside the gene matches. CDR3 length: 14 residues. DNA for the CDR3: TGCAGTGCTAGTCGGACAGGGAAGGACACTGAAGCTTTCTTT. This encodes CSASRTGKDTEAFF.

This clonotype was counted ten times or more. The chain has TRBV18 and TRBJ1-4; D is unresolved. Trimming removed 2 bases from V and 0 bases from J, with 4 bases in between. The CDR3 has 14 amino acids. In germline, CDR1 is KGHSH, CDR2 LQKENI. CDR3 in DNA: TGTGCCAGCTCACCAGGGTCAACTAATGAAAAACTGTTTTTT. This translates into CASSPGSTNEKLFF.

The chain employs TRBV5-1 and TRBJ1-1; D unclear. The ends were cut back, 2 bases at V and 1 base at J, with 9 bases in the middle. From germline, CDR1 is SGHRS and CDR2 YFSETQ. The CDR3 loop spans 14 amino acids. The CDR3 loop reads CASSLGRENTEAFF. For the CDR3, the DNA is TGCGCCAGCAGCTTAGGACGGGAGAACACTGAAGCTTTCTTT.

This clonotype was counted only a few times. CDR3 sequence reads: CASSYSDSGNTIYF. Here the CDR3 DNA reads TGTGCCAGCAGTTACAGTGACTCTGGAAACACCATATATTTT. The chain combines TRBV6-6 with TRBJ1-3, with no clear D. The CDR3 is 14 amino acids. Germline lookup yields CDR1 MNHNY and CDR2 SVGAGI (reference sequence). V was shortened by 2 bases and J by 0 bases, with 5 bases between the two germline ends.

CDR3 amino acids: CASSTQGADIQYF. In nucleotides, the CDR3 is TGTGCCAGCAGTACTCAGGGGGCGGACATTCAGTACTTC. V gene TRBV7-3 combines with J gene TRBJ2-4; 8 bases line up with TRBD1. The CDR3 has 13 residues. The germline V gene has CDR1 SGHTA and CDR2 FQGTGA. Trimming at V came to 6 bases and at J to 8 bases, leaving 6 bases not matched to a gene.

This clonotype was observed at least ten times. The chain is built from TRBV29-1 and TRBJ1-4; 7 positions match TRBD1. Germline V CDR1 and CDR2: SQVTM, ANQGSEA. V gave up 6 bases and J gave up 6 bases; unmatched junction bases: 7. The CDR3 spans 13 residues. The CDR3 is CSVVEGADEKLFF. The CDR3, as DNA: TGCAGCGTGGTGGAGGGGGCGGATGAAAAACTGTTTTTT.

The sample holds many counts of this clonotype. Here the CDR3 reads CSVAGSANEKLFF. In nucleotides, the CDR3 is TGCAGCGTAGCGGGGTCCGCTAATGAAAAACTGTTTTTT. The chain is built from TRBV29-1 and TRBJ1-4; D is unresolved. This CDR3 contains 13 residues. Deletions cut 6 bases from V and 3 bases from J, with 11 bases between. Per the germline V gene, CDR1 is SQVTM and CDR2 is ANQGSEA.

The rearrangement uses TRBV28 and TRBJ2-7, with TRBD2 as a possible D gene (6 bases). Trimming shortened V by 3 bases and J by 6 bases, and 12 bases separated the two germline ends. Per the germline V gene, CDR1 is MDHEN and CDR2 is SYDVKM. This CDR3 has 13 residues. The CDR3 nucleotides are TGTGCCAGCAGTTTGGTCTCAGCGGGCGAGCAGTACTTC. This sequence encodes CASSLVSAGEQYF.

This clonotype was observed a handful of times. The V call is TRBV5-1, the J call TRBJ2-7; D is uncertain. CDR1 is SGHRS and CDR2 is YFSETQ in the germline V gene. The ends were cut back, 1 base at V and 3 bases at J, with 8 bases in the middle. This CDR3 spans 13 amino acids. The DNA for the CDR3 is TGCGCCAGCAGCTTGTCCACCGACTACGAGCAGTACTTC. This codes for CASSLSTDYEQYF. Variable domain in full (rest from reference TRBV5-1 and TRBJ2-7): KAGVTQTPRYLIKTRGQQVTLSCSPISGHRSVSWYQQTPGQGLQFLFEYFSETQRNKGNFPGRFSGRQFSNSRSEMNVSTLELGDSALYLCASSLSTDYEQYFGPGTRLTVT.

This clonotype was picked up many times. The DNA of the CDR3 is TGCAGTGCTGACATTGCCTCCATATCCACAGATACGCAGTATTTT. As protein: CSADIASISTDTQYF. The rearrangement joins TRBV20-1 to TRBJ2-3; D is undetermined. The CDR3 extends over 15 amino acids. Between the trimmed V and J ends, which lost 5 bases and 2 bases, there was a span of 17 bases. CDR1 is DFQATT, CDR2 SNEGSKA, per germline (reference sequence).